This TCR beta chain was sequenced for a study of neurological immune-mediated disorders. General study results and limits: The multiple sclerosis repertoire cluster had no clinical or MRI feature associated with it.

Preparation of the unsorted libraries drew on 2 million PBMCs stored at -80 C. The CDR3 extends over 13 amino acids. Per germline, CDR1 SGHRS and CDR2 YFSETQ. Trimming took 2 bases from V and 2 from J, leaving 7 bases between them. This clonotype has a count of ten or more. Its specificity is not known. The cDNA was generated by 5'RACE with 10-nucleotide random UMIs. A single run covered 15-18 subjects with over 200 million TCR-beta sequences. TCRdb called the 5' RACE reads again in MiXCR, with one record for every CDR3 protein. Of some 34,000 distinct CDR3 sequences in the sample, 1.5% were seen once. The source of this sequence is a woman aged 25 to 45 with multiple sclerosis. The sequencing input was PBMCs. V and J are TRBV5-1 and TRBJ1-1; D is undetermined. The CDR3 DNA is TGCGCCAGCAGCTTCGAGTTCAACACTGAAGCTTTCTTT. Protein sequence: CASSFEFNTEAFF.